This T cell receptor (beta chain) is drawn from a study of T cells expressing NK-cell markers. A word on this clonotype: Its antigen is still unknown.

Making the TCR beta cDNA relied on 5'RACE template switching with UMIs. From the 5' RACE reads, TCRdb lists one entry per CDR3 protein and no DNA. The sample table sets out some 280,000 distinct CDR3 sequences. The CDR3 has 15 amino acids. CDR1 is KGHDR, CDR2 SFDVKD, per germline. Notes on the study in general: In a handful of donors, dominant clonotypes made up about 28.3-65% of CD3+CD56-NKG2C+ cells. A range of about 1.0-7.5% of CD8+ T cells consisted of dominant NKG2C+ clonotypes in 6 or 7 donors.

The source of this sequence is a man aged 18 to 29 in good health. Sequencing used blood T cells: a sorted CD56 or NKG2C T cell subset, CD4+ or CD8+ T cells, or bulk PBMC T cells (not recorded which). The J gene is TRBJ2-1, the V gene TRBV24-1; TCRdb lists TRBD2, though no DNA is available to test this call. The chain's CDR3 is CATSGRTSGRNEQFF.